The T cell receptor (beta chain) under discussion was sequenced for a study of T cell repertoires in ileal Crohn's disease. The overall study: At surgery, under 40% of patients smoked, with median disease duration about eight years.

CDR1 and CDR2 (germline): MDHEN, SYDVKM. Between the trimmed V and J ends, which lost 3 bases and 5 bases, there was a span of 10 bases. CDR3 length: 13 residues. Eligibility required adulthood, ileal or ileocolonic Crohn's disease and indicated ileocolonic resection. Per sample, approximately 540 nanograms of biopsy DNA were TCRB immunosequenced. Sequencing was performed with immunoSEQ multiplex PCR; in TCRdb, only in-frame clones are kept and a portion is missing. This table holds 2,300 or so clones, approximately 97% found once. The sequence derives from an adult with Crohn's disease. This chain connects TRBV28 to TRBJ2-5; TRBD2 is a possible D gene (5 bases). Specimen: ileal tissue. The CDR3 is CASSFTEEETQYF. In DNA form, the CDR3 reads TGTGCCAGCAGTTTTACGGAGGAGGAGACCCAGTACTTC. Full variable domain (outside the CDR3, taken from reference TRBV28 and TRBJ2-5): DVKVTQSSRYLVKRTGEKVFLECVQDMDHENMFWYRQDPGLGLRLIYFSYDVKMKEKGDIPEGYSVSREKKERFSLILESASTNQTSMYLCASSFTEEETQYFGPGTRLLVL.